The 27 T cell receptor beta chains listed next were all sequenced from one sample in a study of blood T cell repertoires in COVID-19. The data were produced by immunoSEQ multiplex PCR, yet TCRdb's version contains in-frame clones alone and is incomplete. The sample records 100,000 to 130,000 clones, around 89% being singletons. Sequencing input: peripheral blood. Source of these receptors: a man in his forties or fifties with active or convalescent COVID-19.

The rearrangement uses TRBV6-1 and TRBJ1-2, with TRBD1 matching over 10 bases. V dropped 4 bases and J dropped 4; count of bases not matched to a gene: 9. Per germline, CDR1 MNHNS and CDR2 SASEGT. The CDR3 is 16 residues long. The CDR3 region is CASSATRTGGGYGYTF. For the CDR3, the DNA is TGTGCCAGCAGTGCCACCCGGACAGGGGGGGGCTATGGCTACACCTTC.

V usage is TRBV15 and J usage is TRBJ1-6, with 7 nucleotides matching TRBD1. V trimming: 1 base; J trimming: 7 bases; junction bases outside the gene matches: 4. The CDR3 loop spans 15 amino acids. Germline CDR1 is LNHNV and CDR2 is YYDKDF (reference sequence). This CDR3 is CATSRGTGLNSPLHF. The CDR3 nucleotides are TGTGCCACCAGCAGAGGGACAGGACTAAATTCACCCCTCCACTTT.

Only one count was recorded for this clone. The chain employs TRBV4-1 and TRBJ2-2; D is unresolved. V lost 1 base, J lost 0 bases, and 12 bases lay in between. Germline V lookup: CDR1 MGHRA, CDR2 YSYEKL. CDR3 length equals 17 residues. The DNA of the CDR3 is TGCGCCAGCAGCCAAGTGGTGGGCACAGCGAACACCGGGGAGCTGTTTTTT. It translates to CASSQVVGTANTGELFF.

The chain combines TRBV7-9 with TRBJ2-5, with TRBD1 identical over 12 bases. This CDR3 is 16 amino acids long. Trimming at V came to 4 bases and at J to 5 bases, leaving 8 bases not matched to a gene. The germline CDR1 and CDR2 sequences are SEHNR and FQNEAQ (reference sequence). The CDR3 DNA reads TGTGCCAGCAGCTCCGGGGGACAGGGGGCTCGGGAGACCCAGTACTTC. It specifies CASSSGGQGARETQYF.

The CDR3, as DNA: TGTGCCAGCAGCGTAGGAGTCCGCGGAGGGTCGCGGGGGTCTGGGGCCAACGTCCTGACTTTC. Its translation is CASSVGVRGGSRGSGANVLTF. V is TRBV9 and J is TRBJ2-6; 7 bases fit TRBD2. Germline V gives CDR1 SGDLS, CDR2 YYNGEE. Trimming cost V 0 bases and J 1 base; bases outside gene matches: 16. The CDR3 is 21 residues long.

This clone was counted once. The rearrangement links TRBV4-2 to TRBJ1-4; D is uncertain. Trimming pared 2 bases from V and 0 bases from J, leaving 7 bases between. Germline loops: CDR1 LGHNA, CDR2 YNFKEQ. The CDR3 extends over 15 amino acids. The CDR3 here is CASSQISSTNEKLFF. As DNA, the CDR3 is TGTGCCAGCAGCCAAATCTCTTCAACTAATGAAAAACTGTTTTTT.

CDR3 DNA: TGTGCCAGTAGTCGCGGACAGGCGACAACTAATGAAAAACTGTTTTTT. Its protein is CASSRGQATTNEKLFF. The chain carries TRBV19 and TRBJ1-4; TRBD1 aligns across 7 bases. The V segment lost 5 bases and the J segment 0 bases; nucleotides outside the gene matches: 6. Germline lookup yields CDR1 LNHDA and CDR2 SQIVND (reference sequence). The CDR3 length is 16 residues.

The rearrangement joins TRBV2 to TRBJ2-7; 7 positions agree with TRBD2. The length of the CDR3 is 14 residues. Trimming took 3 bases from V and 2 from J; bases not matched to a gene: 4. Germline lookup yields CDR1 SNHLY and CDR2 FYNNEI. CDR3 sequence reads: CASSDPSGAYEQYF. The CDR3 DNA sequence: TGTGCCAGCAGTGACCCTAGCGGAGCCTACGAGCAGTACTTC.

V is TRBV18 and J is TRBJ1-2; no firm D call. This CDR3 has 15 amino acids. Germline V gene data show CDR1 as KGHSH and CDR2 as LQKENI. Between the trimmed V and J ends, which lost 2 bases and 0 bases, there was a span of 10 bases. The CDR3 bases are TGTGCCAGCTCACCATCGGTTATCTCTAACTATGGCTACACCTTC. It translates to CASSPSVISNYGYTF.

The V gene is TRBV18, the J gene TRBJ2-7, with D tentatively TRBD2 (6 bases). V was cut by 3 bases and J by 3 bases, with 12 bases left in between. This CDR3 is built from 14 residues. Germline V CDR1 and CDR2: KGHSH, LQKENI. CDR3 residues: CASSPIGDFYEQYF. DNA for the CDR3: TGTGCCAGCTCACCGATCGGGGACTTCTACGAGCAGTACTTC.

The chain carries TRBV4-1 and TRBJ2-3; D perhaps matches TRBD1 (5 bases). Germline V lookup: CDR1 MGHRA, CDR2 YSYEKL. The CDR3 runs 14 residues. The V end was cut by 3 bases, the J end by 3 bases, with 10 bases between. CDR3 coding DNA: TGCGCCAGCAGCCACTTTAAGGGGACAGATACGCAGTATTTT. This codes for CASSHFKGTDTQYF.

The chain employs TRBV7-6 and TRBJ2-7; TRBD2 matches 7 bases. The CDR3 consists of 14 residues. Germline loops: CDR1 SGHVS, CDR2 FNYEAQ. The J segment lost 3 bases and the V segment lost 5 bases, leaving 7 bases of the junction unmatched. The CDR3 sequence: CASSPTGLVYEQYF. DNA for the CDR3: TGTGCCAGCAGCCCTACCGGACTAGTCTACGAGCAGTACTTC.

CDR3 in amino acids: CATFDWAREGYEQYF. The CDR3 DNA reads as TGTGCCACCTTTGATTGGGCACGCGAGGGCTACGAGCAGTACTTC. The chain carries TRBV19 and TRBJ2-7; a possible D gene is TRBD2 (5 bases). V shed 10 bases and J shed 3 bases, with 22 bases lying between them. The CDR3 is 15 amino acids. CDR1 and CDR2 from the germline V gene are LNHDA and SQIVND (reference sequence).

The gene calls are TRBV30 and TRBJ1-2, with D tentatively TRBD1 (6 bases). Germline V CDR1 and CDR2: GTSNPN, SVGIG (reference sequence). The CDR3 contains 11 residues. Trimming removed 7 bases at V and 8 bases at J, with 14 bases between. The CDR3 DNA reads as TGTGCCTTGACAGGCCGAGCAGGCTACACCTTC. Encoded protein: CALTGRAGYTF.

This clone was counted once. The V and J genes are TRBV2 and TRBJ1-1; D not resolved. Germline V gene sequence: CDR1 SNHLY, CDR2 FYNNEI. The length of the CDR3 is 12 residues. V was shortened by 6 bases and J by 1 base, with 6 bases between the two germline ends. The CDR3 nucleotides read TGTGCCAGCAGCTCACAGAACACTGAAGCTTTCTTT. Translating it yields CASSSQNTEAFF.

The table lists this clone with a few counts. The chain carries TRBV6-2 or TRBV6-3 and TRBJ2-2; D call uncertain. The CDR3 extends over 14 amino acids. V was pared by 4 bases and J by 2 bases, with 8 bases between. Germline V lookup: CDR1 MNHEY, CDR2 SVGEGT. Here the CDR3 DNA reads TGTGCCAGCAGTTCCAGGCCCAACACCGGGGAGCTGTTTTTT. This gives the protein CASSSRPNTGELFF.

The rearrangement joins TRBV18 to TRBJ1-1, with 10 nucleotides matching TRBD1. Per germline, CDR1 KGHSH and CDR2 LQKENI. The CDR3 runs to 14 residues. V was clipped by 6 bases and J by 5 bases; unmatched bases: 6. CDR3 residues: CASSPGQGVTEAFF. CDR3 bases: TGTGCCAGCTCTCCCGGACAGGGGGTTACTGAAGCTTTCTTT.

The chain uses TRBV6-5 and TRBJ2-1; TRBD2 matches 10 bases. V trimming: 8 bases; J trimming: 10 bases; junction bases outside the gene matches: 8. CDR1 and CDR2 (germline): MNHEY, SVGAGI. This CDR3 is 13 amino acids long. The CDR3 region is CASWASGSREQFF. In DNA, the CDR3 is TGTGCCAGCTGGGCTAGCGGGAGTAGGGAGCAGTTCTTC.

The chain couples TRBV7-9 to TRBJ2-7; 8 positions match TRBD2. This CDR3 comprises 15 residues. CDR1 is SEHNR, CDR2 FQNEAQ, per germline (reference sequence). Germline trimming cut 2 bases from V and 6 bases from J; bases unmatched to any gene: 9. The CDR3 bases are TGTGCCAGCAGCTTATCGGGAGGGCCGGAATCCGAGCAGTACTTC. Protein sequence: CASSLSGGPESEQYF.

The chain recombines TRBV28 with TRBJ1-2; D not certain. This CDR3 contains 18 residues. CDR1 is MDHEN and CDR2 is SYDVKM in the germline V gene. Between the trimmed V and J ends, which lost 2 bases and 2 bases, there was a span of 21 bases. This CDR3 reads CASSLTWTLTPSNYGYTF. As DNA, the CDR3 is TGTGCCAGCAGTTTAACTTGGACTCTAACTCCTTCCAACTATGGCTACACCTTC.

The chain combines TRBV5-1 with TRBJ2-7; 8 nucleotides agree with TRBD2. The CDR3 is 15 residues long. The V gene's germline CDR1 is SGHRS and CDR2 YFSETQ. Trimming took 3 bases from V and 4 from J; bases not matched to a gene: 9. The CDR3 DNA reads TGCGCCAGCAGCTACGGGGCGGGGGGACCTTACGAGCAGTACTTC. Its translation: CASSYGAGGPYEQYF.

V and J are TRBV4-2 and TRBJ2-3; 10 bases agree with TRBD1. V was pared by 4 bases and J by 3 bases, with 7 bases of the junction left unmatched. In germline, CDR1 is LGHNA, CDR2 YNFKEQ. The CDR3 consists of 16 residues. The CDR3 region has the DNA TGTGCCAGCAGCCTCCCAGGACAGGGGGATACAGATACGCAGTATTTT. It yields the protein CASSLPGQGDTDTQYF.

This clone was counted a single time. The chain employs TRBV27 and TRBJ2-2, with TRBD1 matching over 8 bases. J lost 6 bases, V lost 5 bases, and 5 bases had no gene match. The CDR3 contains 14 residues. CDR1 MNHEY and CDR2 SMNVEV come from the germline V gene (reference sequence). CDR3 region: CASSANRGAGELFF. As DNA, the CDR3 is TGTGCCAGCAGTGCCAACAGGGGGGCCGGGGAGCTGTTTTTT.

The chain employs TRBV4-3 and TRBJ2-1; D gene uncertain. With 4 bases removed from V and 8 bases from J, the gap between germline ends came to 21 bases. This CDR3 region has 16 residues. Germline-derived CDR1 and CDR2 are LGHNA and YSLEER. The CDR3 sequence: CASSPGLNPSGDEQFF. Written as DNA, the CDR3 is TGCGCCAGCAGCCCTGGCCTTAACCCTTCAGGCGATGAGCAGTTCTTC.

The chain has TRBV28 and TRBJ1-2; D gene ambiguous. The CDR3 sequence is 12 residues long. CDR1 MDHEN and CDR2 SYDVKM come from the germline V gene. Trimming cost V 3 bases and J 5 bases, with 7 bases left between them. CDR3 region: CASSLVTYGYTF. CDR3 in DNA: TGTGCCAGCAGTTTGGTCACTTATGGCTACACCTTC.

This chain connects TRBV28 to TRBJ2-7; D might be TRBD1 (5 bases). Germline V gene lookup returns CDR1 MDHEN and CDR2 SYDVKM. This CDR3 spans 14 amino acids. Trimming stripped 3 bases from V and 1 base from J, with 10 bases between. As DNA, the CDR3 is TGTGCCAGCAGTTTGATACAGGTGTCCTACGAGCAGTACTTC. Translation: CASSLIQVSYEQYF.

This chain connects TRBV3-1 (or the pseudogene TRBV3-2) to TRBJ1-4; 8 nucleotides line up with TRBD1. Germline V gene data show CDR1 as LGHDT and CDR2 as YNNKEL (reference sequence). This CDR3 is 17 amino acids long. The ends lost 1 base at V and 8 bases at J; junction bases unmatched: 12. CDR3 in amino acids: CASSQAILRTGKEKLFF. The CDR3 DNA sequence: TGTGCCAGCAGCCAAGCCATCTTAAGGACAGGGAAAGAAAAACTGTTTTTT.